The 29 T cell receptor beta chains given below trace back to one sample, sequenced in a study of blood T cell repertoires in COVID-19 (dated by TCRdb to about 2020). The receptor library was made with the immunoSEQ multiplex PCR assay. The source is immuneACCESS, and TCRdb retained only in-frame sequences with V and J called. Part of the clones is not carried over; for the studies checked, unresolved V genes explain less than half of this, and the remainder is unexplained. This sample holds 95,000 to 150,000 clones; roughly nine tenths were observed only once. The ten largest clones add up to 25% to 30% of the sample. The sample consisted of peripheral blood. The receptors here all came from an older man with active or convalescent COVID-19.

The rearrangement uses TRBV5-6 and TRBJ2-5, with TRBD2 as a possible D gene (6 bases). The CDR3 is 13 residues long. The ends were cut back, 1 base at V and 4 bases at J, with 8 bases in the middle. Germline V lookup: CDR1 SGHDT, CDR2 YYEEEE. The CDR3 protein is CASSLLEGETQYF. The CDR3 DNA reads as TGTGCCAGCAGCTTGTTGGAGGGAGAGACCCAGTACTTC.

This clone was counted between two and nine times. The chain combines TRBV3-1 (or the pseudogene TRBV3-2) with TRBJ1-6; TRBD1 agrees at 7 bases. This CDR3 has 15 amino acids. Germline lookup yields CDR1 LGHDT and CDR2 YNNKEL (reference sequence). V shed 4 bases and J 13 bases; nucleotides not matched to a gene: 13. The CDR3 reads CASSLRDSRYFPLHF. Here the CDR3 DNA reads TGTGCCAGCAGCCTCCGGGACAGTCGCTATTTTCCCCTCCACTTT.

This chain uses TRBV2 with TRBJ2-2, with 11 bases fitting TRBD1. This CDR3 is built from 15 residues. Losses at the gene ends were 6 bases for V and 4 bases for J; bases not matched to a gene: 4. In germline, CDR1 is SNHLY, CDR2 FYNNEI. The CDR3 protein is CASRPGTGGTGELFF. CDR3 in DNA: TGTGCCAGCAGGCCCGGGACAGGGGGCACCGGGGAGCTGTTTTTT.

This clone came up a few times. V and J are TRBV5-6 and TRBJ2-7, with D possibly being TRBD2 (6 bases). The ends were cut back, 0 bases at V and 13 bases at J, with 11 bases in the middle. The CDR3 runs 11 residues. Germline loops: CDR1 SGHDT, CDR2 YYEEEE. The DNA of the CDR3 is TGTGCCAGCAGCTTGGAGGGACTGAATTACTTC. Translation: CASSLEGLNYF.

The V and J genes are TRBV5-1 and TRBJ1-3; D is unclear. Germline V gives CDR1 SGHRS, CDR2 YFSETQ. The CDR3 has 16 amino acids. Trimming pared 0 bases from V and 4 bases from J, leaving 14 bases between. CDR3 sequence: CASSLDRGGSGNTIYF. DNA of the CDR3: TGCGCCAGCAGCTTGGATCGGGGAGGCTCGGGAAACACCATATATTTT.

This chain links TRBV29-1 with TRBJ1-1, with 12 bases matching TRBD1. The germline CDR1 and CDR2 sequences are SQVTM and ANQGSEA. V gave up 4 bases and J gave up 4 bases; unmatched junction bases: 10. The CDR3 is made up of 16 amino acids. The chain's CDR3 is CSVAGTGGESGTEAFF. In DNA form, the CDR3 reads TGCAGCGTTGCCGGGACAGGGGGCGAATCGGGCACTGAAGCTTTCTTT.

V gene TRBV27 combines with J gene TRBJ2-3; D is perhaps TRBD1 (5 bases). CDR3 length equals 15 residues. Per germline, CDR1 MNHEY and CDR2 SMNVEV (reference sequence). Trimming cost V 0 bases and J 8 bases, with 15 bases left between them. This CDR3 is CASSLSGVGVGTQYF. In DNA form, the CDR3 reads TGTGCCAGCAGTTTATCAGGGGTTGGTGTTGGTACGCAGTATTTT.

The CDR3 sequence is CASSQTGRETQYF. CDR3 bases: TGTGCCAGCAGCCAGACAGGGCGCGAGACCCAGTACTTC. The genes are TRBV5-6 and TRBJ2-5, with 7 bases aligning to TRBD1. The germline CDR1 and CDR2 sequences are SGHDT and YYEEEE. The J segment lost 5 bases and the V segment lost 4 bases, leaving 5 bases of the junction unmatched. This CDR3 is built from 13 residues.

The rearrangement joins TRBV6-5 to TRBJ2-1, with D possibly matching TRBD2 (6 bases). Trimming cost V 2 bases and J 9 bases, with 17 bases left between them. The germline gives CDR1 MNHEY, CDR2 SVGAGI. This CDR3 has 15 residues. The CDR3 DNA reads as TGTGCCAGCAGTTACACCGCACCGGGAGCAACTGAGCAGTTCTTC. It specifies CASSYTAPGATEQFF.

The V gene is TRBV11-2, the J gene TRBJ1-6; D is possibly TRBD1 (6 bases). This CDR3 is 15 amino acids long. Deletions cut 0 bases from V and 7 bases from J, with 10 bases between. CDR1 is SGHAT and CDR2 is FQNNGV in the germline V gene. CDR3 loop: CASSLEGTRNSPLHF. The CDR3 region has the DNA TGTGCCAGCAGCTTAGAGGGGACAAGAAATTCACCCCTCCACTTT.

The V call is TRBV4-1, the J call TRBJ2-7, with unresolved D. This CDR3 has 12 amino acids. Trimming pared 1 base from V and 6 bases from J, leaving 7 bases between. Germline V gene sequence: CDR1 MGHRA, CDR2 YSYEKL. CDR3 amino acids: CASSQGLGEQYF. CDR3 sequence (DNA): TGCGCCAGCAGCCAAGGACTCGGCGAGCAGTACTTC.

The rearrangement uses TRBV6-6 and TRBJ2-1; 10 bases align to TRBD2. The junction had 16 bases not matched to a gene; V was cut back by 5 bases and J by 9 bases. This CDR3 has 17 amino acids. CDR1 and CDR2 from the germline V gene are MNHNY and SVGAGI (reference sequence). The CDR3: CASSRDQAGGYVGEQFF. The CDR3 DNA reads as TGTGCCAGCAGTCGGGATCAAGCGGGAGGGTACGTCGGTGAGCAGTTCTTC.

The rearrangement joins TRBV6-5 to TRBJ1-6; 7 bases are a match to TRBD1. Germline assignment: CDR1 MNHEY and CDR2 SVGAGI. The CDR3 is 14 residues long. Trimming cost V 2 bases and J 10 bases; bases outside gene matches: 5. CDR3 protein: CASSYTDRESPLHF. The CDR3 region has the DNA TGTGCCAGCAGTTACACCGACAGGGAATCACCCCTCCACTTT.

V is TRBV6-5 and J is TRBJ2-7, with TRBD2 matching 7 bases. J lost 6 bases, V lost 2 bases, and 10 bases had no gene match. The CDR3 has 15 amino acids. CDR1 and CDR2 (germline): MNHEY, SVGAGI. DNA of the CDR3: TGTGCCAGCAGTTACCGACGCGGGAGTGGTTCCGAGCAGTACTTC. Amino acids: CASSYRRGSGSEQYF.

Notes on this clone: Mismatch with germline at one junction end may stem from a read error. This chain connects TRBV27 to TRBJ2-1; 7 nucleotides align to TRBD1. Germline assignment: CDR1 MNHEY and CDR2 SMNVEV (reference sequence). This CDR3 is 13 amino acids long. The CDR3 sequence: CASRFSDREEQFF. In nucleotides, the CDR3 is TGTGCCAGCCGTTTCTCCGACAGGGAGGAGCAGTTCTTC.

The J gene is TRBJ1-3, the V gene TRBV6-5, with D perhaps TRBD1 (6 bases). Germline V gene sequence: CDR1 MNHEY, CDR2 SVGAGI. Trimming pared 4 bases from V and 0 bases from J, leaving 10 bases between. CDR3 length: 15 residues. CDR3 protein: CASSSVQGSGNTIYF. The DNA of the CDR3 is TGTGCCAGCAGTTCCGTACAGGGCTCTGGAAACACCATATATTTT.

The rearrangement links TRBV15 to TRBJ2-1, with D possibly TRBD1 on 6 matching bases. CDR3 size: 14 residues. Germline CDR1 reads LNHNV; CDR2 reads YYDKDF (reference sequence). Trimming stripped 5 bases from V and 9 bases from J, with 17 bases between. As DNA, the CDR3 is TGTGCCACCAGCCGGGACAAGGGGCTAAGTGAGCAGTTCTTC. Protein sequence: CATSRDKGLSEQFF.

The gene calls are TRBV20-1 and TRBJ2-1; D perhaps matches TRBD2 (6 bases). Trimming shortened V by 3 bases and J by 8 bases, and 11 bases separated the two germline ends. In germline, CDR1 is DFQATT, CDR2 SNEGSKA (reference sequence). The CDR3 runs 12 residues. CDR3 residues: CSASRRADEQFF. DNA of the CDR3: TGCAGTGCTAGTCGGAGGGCCGATGAGCAGTTCTTC.

The genes are TRBV5-4 and TRBJ2-7; TRBD2 is a possible D gene (7 bases). The V end was cut by 7 bases, the J end by 6 bases, with 20 bases between. The CDR3 is made up of 14 amino acids. CDR1 and CDR2 from the germline V gene are SGHNT and YYREEE (reference sequence). The CDR3 DNA follows: TGTGCCAGCCGAGGGGGGGCTAATCAGCCCGAGCAGTACTTC. This sequence encodes CASRGGANQPEQYF.

The V and J genes are TRBV18 and TRBJ1-1; 7 bases are shared with TRBD1. The germline V gene has CDR1 KGHSH and CDR2 LQKENI. J was trimmed by 0 bases and V by 5 bases; bases with no gene match: 3. This CDR3 has 14 amino acids. CDR3 sequence: CASSTGALNTEAFF. CDR3 DNA: TGTGCCAGCTCAACAGGGGCCTTGAACACTGAAGCTTTCTTT.

V and J are TRBV7-2 and TRBJ1-1; no reliable D call. There are 13 residues in the CDR3. Germline loops: CDR1 SGHTA, CDR2 FQGNSA. V lost 3 bases and J lost 4, with 9 bases in between. The CDR3 DNA reads TGTGCCAGCAGCTTCTCAGGTGTCACTGAAGCTTTCTTT. It codes for CASSFSGVTEAFF.

The J gene is TRBJ1-1, the V gene TRBV10-3; a weak D match, TRBD1 (5 bases). CDR1 is ENHRY and CDR2 is SYGVKD in the germline V gene. V lost 6 bases and J 1 base, leaving 12 bases between the germline ends. There are 14 residues in the CDR3. This CDR3 reads CAISGRQGNTEAFF. The CDR3 nucleotides read TGTGCCATCAGCGGGCGCCAGGGGAACACTGAAGCTTTCTTT.

The chain employs TRBV5-1 and TRBJ1-4; possibly TRBD1 for D (6 bases). The CDR3 is 15 residues long. V gave up 0 bases and J gave up 3 bases, with 9 bases separating them. Germline V gene data show CDR1 as SGHRS and CDR2 as YFSETQ. The CDR3 region has the DNA TGCGCCAGCAGCTTGGGCAGGGGTCCTAATGAAAAACTGTTTTTT. It encodes CASSLGRGPNEKLFF.

This clone was picked up one time. V and J are TRBV18 and TRBJ2-2; the match to TRBD1 covers 7 bases. The V gene end was trimmed by 6 bases and the J gene end by 2 bases; junction bases not matched to a gene: 6. Germline V gives CDR1 KGHSH, CDR2 LQKENI. The CDR3 is 15 residues long. The CDR3 region is CASSRTGANTGELFF. The CDR3 nucleotides read TGTGCCAGCTCCCGTACAGGGGCCAACACCGGGGAGCTGTTTTTT.

The chain uses TRBV3-1 (or the pseudogene TRBV3-2) and TRBJ2-5; possibly TRBD2 for D (6 bases). CDR1 and CDR2 from the germline V gene are LGHDT and YNNKEL (reference sequence). V lost 6 bases and J lost 2, with 13 bases in between. The CDR3 runs to 14 residues. CDR3 in amino acids: CASRPGVVQETQYF. In DNA, the CDR3 is TGTGCCAGCAGACCGGGAGTAGTACAAGAGACCCAGTACTTC.

The rearrangement uses TRBV10-2 and TRBJ1-1, with 8 bases fitting TRBD1. The length of the CDR3 is 13 residues. The V and J ends lost 7 bases and 1 base, in that order; junction bases with no gene match: 2. Germline V gene sequence: CDR1 WSHSY, CDR2 SAAADI. CDR3 sequence: CASTGQGNTEAFF. CDR3 DNA sequence: TGCGCCAGCACCGGACAGGGGAACACTGAAGCTTTCTTT.

The V and J genes are TRBV5-5 and TRBJ1-4, with D possibly TRBD1 on 5 matching bases. V was trimmed by 2 bases and J by 5 bases, leaving 10 bases between them. The CDR3 has 14 amino acids. Germline V gives CDR1 SGHKS, CDR2 YYEKEE (reference sequence). The CDR3 sequence: CASSFSGNNEKLFF. CDR3 bases: TGTGCCAGCAGCTTCTCAGGGAACAATGAAAAACTGTTTTTT.

CDR3: CASSDGGIQPQHF. CDR3 nucleotide sequence: TGTGCCAGCAGTGACGGGGGGATTCAGCCCCAGCATTTT. J is TRBJ1-5 and V is TRBV6-1; tentatively, D is TRBD1 (5 bases). The CDR3 consists of 13 residues. Germline V lookup: CDR1 MNHNS, CDR2 SASEGT. Trimming removed 3 bases from V and 6 bases from J, with 9 bases in between.

The CDR3 region is CASSLSSRGRGDTEAFF. In DNA form, the CDR3 reads TGCGCCAGCAGCTTGTCGTCCCGGGGGCGGGGGGACACTGAAGCTTTCTTT. The rearrangement uses TRBV5-1 and TRBJ1-1; D may be TRBD1 (6 bases). CDR3 length: 17 residues. Trimming removed 1 base at V and 3 bases at J, with 19 bases between. Germline CDR1 is SGHRS and CDR2 is YFSETQ.